What follows is one T cell receptor (beta chain) and its context. Germline V gives CDR1 DFQATT, CDR2 SNEGSKA (reference sequence). The CDR3 is 18 amino acids. This sample was included in a study of blood T cells in healthy people across ages. Alongside a J-beta primer mix, a sample-barcoded 5' primer served in a second PCR lasting about 6 to 11 cycles. Each CDR3 protein gets one entry after TCRdb re-called the 5' RACE reads with MiXCR. Here the sample spans 650,000 or so distinct CDR3 sequences, over 40% being singletons. The specimen was blood. The V gene is TRBV20-1, the J gene TRBJ2-5; tentative D call: TRBD1 (5 bases). The J call may be wrong; the DNA end is better matched by TRBJ2-7. This TCR was sampled from a woman older than 75 in good health. The CDR3 spells CSAPSERHRQLIFYEQYF. The CDR3 DNA reads TGCAGTGCTCCTTCCGAAAGACACCGACAGCTAATTTTCTACGAGCAGTACTTC.